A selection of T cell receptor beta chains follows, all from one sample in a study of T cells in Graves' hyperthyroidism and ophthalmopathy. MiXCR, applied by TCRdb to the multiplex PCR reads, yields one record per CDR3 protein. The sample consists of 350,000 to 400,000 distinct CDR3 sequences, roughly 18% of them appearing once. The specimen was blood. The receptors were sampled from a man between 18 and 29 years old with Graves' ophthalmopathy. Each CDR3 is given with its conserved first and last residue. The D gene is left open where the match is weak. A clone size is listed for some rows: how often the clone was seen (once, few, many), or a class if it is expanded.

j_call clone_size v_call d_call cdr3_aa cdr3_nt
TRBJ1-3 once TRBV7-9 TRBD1 CAPTGVDTIYF TGTGCCCCAACAGGGGTGGACACCATATATTTT
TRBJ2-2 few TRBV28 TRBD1 CASRTGTGRMEESGELFF TGTGCCAGCAGAACCGGGACAGGGAGAATGGAAGAGTCCGGGGAGCTGTTTTTT
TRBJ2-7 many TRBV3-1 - CASSDASGHEQYF TGTGCCAGCAGCGATGCGAGTGGCCACGAGCAGTACTTC
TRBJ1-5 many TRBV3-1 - CASSPGGHSNQPQHF TGTGCCAGCAGCCCAGGAGGACATAGCAATCAGCCCCAGCATTTT
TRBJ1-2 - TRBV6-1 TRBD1 CASRETDRGLGYTF TGTGCCAGCAGGGAAACCGACAGGGGCTTGGGCTACACCTTC
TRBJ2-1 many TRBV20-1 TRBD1 CSARVGGLFEQFF TGCAGTGCTAGAGTAGGGGGCCTCTTTGAGCAGTTCTTC
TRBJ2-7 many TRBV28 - CASSPAGTNAYEQYF TGTGCCAGCAGTCCGGCCGGGACAAATGCCTACGAGCAGTACTTC
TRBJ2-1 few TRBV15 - CATSRARLSTNNNEQFF TGTGCCACCAGCAGAGCAAGGCTATCGACTAACAACAATGAGCAGTTCTTC
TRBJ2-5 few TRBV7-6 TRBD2 CASSLVAAGGEETQYF TGTGCCAGCAGCTTAGTGGCGGCGGGGGGGGAAGAGACCCAGTACTTC
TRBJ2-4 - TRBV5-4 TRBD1 CASSSDRGQGGIQYF TGTGCCAGCAGCTCGGACAGGGGGCAAGGGGGCATTCAGTACTTC
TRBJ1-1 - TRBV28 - CASSHTGDTEAFF TGTGCCAGCAGCCATACTGGGGACACTGAAGCTTTCTTT
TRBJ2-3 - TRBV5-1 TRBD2 CASTQGRTSGFTDTQYF TGCGCCAGCACCCAAGGACGGACTAGCGGCTTCACAGATACGCAGTATTTT
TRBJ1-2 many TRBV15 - CATSRGTDYGYTF TGTGCCACCAGCAGAGGGACCGACTATGGCTACACCTTC
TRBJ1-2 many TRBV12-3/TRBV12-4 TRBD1 CASSSYGQGASGYTF TGTGCCAGCAGTTCCTACGGACAGGGGGCGAGTGGCTACACCTTC
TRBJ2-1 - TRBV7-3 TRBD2 CASSPNSGGANEQFF TGTGCCAGCAGTCCCAACAGCGGGGGGGCGAATGAGCAGTTCTTC
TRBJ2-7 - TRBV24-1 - CATSDGQVSYGQYF TGTGCCACCAGTGATGGGCAGGTCTCCTACGGGCAGTACTTC
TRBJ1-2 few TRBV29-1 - CSVDGTDNYGYTF TGCAGCGTAGACGGGACCGACAATTATGGCTACACCTTC
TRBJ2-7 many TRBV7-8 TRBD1 CASSLEGTGYEQYF TGTGCCAGCAGCTTAGAAGGGACAGGGTACGAGCAGTACTTC
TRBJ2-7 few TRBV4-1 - CASSQDLRSPAGSYEQYF TGCGCCAGCAGCCAAGATCTGAGATCACCGGCGGGCTCCTACGAGCAGTACTTC
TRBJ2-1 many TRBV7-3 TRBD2 CASSQSGGAYNEQFF TGTGCCAGCAGCCAAAGCGGGGGGGCCTATAATGAGCAGTTCTTC
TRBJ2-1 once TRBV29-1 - CSVRSGPRNEQFF TGCAGCGTTCGGTCGGGGCCCAGGAATGAGCAGTTCTTC
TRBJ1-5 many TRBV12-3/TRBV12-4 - CASSWGFAQPQHF TGTGCCAGCAGTTGGGGGTTTGCTCAGCCCCAGCATTTT
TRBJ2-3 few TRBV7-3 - CASSLADYTDTQYF TGTGCCAGCAGCTTAGCGGACTACACAGATACGCAGTATTTT
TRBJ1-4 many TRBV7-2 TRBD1 CASSSPGQGNEKLFF TGTGCCAGCAGCTCTCCGGGACAGGGTAATGAAAAACTGTTTTTT
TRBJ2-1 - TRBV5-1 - CASRDRGGSSYNEQFF TGCGCCAGCCGAGATAGGGGGGGAAGCTCCTACAATGAGCAGTTCTTC
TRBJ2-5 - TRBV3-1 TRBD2 CASSQPNSGNLQETQYF TGTGCCAGCAGCCAGCCCAATAGCGGGAACTTACAAGAGACCCAGTACTTC
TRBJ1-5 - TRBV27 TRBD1 CASSLFGTENSNQPQHF TGTGCCAGCAGTTTATTCGGGACAGAAAATAGCAATCAGCCCCAGCATTTT
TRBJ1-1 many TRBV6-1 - CASRTSQGGAQTEAFF TGTGCCAGCAGAACTTCGCAAGGGGGGGCGCAAACTGAAGCTTTCTTT
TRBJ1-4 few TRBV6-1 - CASSESVRGGEKLFF TGTGCCAGCAGTGAAAGTGTGAGAGGGGGTGAAAAACTGTTTTTT
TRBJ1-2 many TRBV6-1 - CASKDTSTDGYTF TGTGCCAGCAAGGACACTTCAACGGATGGCTACACCTTC
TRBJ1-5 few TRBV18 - CASSPGNSQPQHF TGTGCCAGCTCACCAGGGAATAGTCAGCCCCAGCATTTT
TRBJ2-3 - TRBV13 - CASSANTGTTDTQYF TGTGCCAGCAGCGCGAACACTGGTACCACAGATACGCAGTATTTT
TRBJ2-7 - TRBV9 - CASSGGGAVTYEQYF TGTGCCAGCAGCGGGGGGGGGGCAGTCACCTACGAGCAGTACTTC
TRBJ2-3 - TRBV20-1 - CSARLALAGTDTQYF TGCAGTGCTAGATTGGCGCTAGCAGGGACAGATACGCAGTATTTT
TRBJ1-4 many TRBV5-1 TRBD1 CASRPGGENEKLFF TGCGCCAGCAGACCAGGGGGTGAGAATGAAAAACTGTTTTTT
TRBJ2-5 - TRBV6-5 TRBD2 CASSYGGASGEETQYF TGTGCCAGCAGTTATGGGGGGGCTAGCGGGGAAGAGACCCAGTACTTC
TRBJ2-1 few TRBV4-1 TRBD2 CASSQVATSGGRSSYNEQFF TGCGCCAGCAGCCAAGTAGCGACTAGCGGGGGGCGGAGCTCCTACAATGAGCAGTTCTTC
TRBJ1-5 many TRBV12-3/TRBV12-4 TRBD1 CASTWTGPGNQPQHF TGTGCCAGCACCTGGACAGGTCCTGGCAATCAGCCCCAGCATTTT
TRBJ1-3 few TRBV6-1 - CASSELGNTIYF TGTGCCAGCAGTGAACTCGGAAACACCATATATTTT
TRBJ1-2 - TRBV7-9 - CASSSLQGNYGYTF TGTGCCAGCAGCTCTCTACAGGGAAACTATGGCTACACCTTC
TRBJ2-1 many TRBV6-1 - CASSEAHREPYNEQFF TGTGCCAGCAGTGAAGCGCACAGGGAGCCCTACAATGAGCAGTTCTTC
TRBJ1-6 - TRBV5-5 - CASSFQGDWGVGNSPLHF TGTGCCAGCAGCTTTCAGGGAGACTGGGGGGTGGGCAATTCACCCCTCCACTTT
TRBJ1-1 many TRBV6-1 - CASTLDSTLTEAFF TGTGCCAGCACTTTGGACTCCACTTTAACTGAAGCTTTCTTT
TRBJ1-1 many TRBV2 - CASSLDIMNTEAFF TGTGCCAGCAGCCTCGACATAATGAACACTGAAGCTTTCTTT
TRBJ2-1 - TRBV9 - CASSIGVGANNEQFF TGTGCCAGCAGCATAGGGGTGGGGGCCAACAATGAGCAGTTCTTC
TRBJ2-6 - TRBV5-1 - CASSLDWTVYYSGANVLTF TGCGCCAGCAGCTTGGATTGGACAGTTTACTACTCTGGGGCCAACGTCCTGACTTTC